This T cell receptor beta chain originates from a study of control samples from healthy donors and cancer patients. Trimming pared 0 bases from V and 8 bases from J, leaving 11 bases between. The CDR3 covers 15 residues. Germline V gene sequence: CDR1 MNHEY, CDR2 SVGAGI. The assay was immunoSEQ multiplex PCR, and TCRdb's table has in-frame clones only and misses some. Of some 71,000 clones in the sample, approximately 89% were seen once. The sample comprised PBMCs. The genes are TRBV6-5 and TRBJ1-6; D not resolved. This sequence was found in a man in his 60s with colorectal cancer. CDR3 in DNA: TGTGCCAGCAGTTACTCGCAGACGATTTATTCACCCCTCCACTTT. As protein: CASSYSQTIYSPLHF.